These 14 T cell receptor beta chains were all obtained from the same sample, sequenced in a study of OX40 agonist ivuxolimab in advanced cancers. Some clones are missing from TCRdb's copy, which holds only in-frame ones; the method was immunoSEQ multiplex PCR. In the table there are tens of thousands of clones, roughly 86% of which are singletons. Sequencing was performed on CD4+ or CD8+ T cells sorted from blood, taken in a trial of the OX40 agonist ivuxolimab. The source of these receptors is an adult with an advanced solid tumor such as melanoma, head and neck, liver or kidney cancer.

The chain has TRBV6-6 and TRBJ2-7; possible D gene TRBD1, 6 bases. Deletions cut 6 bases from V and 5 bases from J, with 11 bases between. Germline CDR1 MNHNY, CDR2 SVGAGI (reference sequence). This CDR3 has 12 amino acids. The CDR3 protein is CASSQGLNEQYF. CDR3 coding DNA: TGTGCCAGCAGCCAGGGGCTTAACGAGCAGTACTTC.

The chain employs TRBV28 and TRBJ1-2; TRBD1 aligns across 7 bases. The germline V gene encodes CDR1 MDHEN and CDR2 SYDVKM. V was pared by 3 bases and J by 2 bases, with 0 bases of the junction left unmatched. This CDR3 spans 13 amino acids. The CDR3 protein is CASSLGQNYGYTF. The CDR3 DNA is TGTGCCAGCAGTTTGGGACAGAACTATGGCTACACCTTC.

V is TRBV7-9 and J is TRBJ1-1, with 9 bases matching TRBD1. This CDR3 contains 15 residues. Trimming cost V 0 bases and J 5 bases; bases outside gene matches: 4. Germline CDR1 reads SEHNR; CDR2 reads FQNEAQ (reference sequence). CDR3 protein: CASSLAQGAGTEAFF. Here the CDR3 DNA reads TGTGCCAGCAGCTTAGCACAGGGGGCTGGGACTGAAGCTTTCTTT.

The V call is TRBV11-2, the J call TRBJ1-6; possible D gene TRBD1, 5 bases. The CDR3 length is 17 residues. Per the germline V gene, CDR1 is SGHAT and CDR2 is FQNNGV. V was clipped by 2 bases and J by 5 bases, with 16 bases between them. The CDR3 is CASSLPSRASDNSPLHF. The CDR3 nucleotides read TGTGCCAGCAGCTTACCGAGCAGGGCTTCGGATAATTCACCCCTCCACTTT. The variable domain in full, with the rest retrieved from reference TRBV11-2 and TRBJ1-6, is EAGVAQSPRYKIIEKRQSVAFWCNPISGHATLYWYQQILGQGPKLLIQFQNNGVVDDSQLPKDRFSAERLKGVDSTLKIQPAKLEDSAVYLCASSLPSRASDNSPLHFGNGTRLTVT.

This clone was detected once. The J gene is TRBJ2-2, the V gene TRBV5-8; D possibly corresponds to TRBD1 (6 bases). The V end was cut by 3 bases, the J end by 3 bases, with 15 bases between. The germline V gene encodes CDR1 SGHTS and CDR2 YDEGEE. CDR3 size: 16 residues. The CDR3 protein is CASSSFRGPDTGELFF. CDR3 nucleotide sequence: TGTGCCAGCAGCTCTTTCAGGGGCCCGGACACCGGGGAGCTGTTTTTT.

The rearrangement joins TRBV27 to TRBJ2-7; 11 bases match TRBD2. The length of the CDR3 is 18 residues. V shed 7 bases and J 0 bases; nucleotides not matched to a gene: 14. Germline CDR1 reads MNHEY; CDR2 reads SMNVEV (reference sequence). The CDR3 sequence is CASTLPGLAGKSSYEQYV. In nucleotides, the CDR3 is TGTGCCAGCACCCTCCCCGGACTAGCGGGCAAGAGCTCCTACGAGCAGTACGTC.

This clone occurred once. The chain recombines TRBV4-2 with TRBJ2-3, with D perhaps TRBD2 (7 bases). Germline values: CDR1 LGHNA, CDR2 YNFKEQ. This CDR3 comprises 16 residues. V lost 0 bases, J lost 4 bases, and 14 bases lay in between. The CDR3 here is CASSQDRGGSSDTQYF. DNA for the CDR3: TGTGCCAGCAGCCAAGATAGGGGGGGGAGTTCAGATACGCAGTATTTT.

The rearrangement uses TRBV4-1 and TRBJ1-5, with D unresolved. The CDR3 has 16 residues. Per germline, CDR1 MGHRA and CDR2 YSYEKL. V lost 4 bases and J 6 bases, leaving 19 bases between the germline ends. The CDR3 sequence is CASSPNPKTHGQPQHF. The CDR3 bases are TGCGCCAGCAGCCCAAACCCCAAGACTCACGGTCAGCCCCAGCATTTT.

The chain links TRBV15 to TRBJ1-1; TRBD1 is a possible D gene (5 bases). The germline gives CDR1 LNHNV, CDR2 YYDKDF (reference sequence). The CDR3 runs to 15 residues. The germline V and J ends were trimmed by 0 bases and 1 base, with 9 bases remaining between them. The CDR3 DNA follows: TGTGCCACCAGCAGAGAACCGACAGCGAACACTGAAGCTTTCTTT. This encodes CATSREPTANTEAFF.

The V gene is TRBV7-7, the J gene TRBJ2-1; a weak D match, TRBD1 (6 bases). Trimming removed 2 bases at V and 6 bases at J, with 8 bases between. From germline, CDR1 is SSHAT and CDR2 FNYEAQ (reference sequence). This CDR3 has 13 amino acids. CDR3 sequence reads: CASSLRGSNEQFF. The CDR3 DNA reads TGTGCCAGCAGCTTAAGGGGGTCCAATGAGCAGTTCTTC.

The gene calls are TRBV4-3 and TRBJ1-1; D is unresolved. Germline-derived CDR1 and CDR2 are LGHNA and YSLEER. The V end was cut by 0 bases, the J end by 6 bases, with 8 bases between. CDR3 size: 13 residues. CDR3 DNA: TGCGCCAGCAGCCAAGATCCCCGCGCTGAAGCTTTCTTT. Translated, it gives CASSQDPRAEAFF.

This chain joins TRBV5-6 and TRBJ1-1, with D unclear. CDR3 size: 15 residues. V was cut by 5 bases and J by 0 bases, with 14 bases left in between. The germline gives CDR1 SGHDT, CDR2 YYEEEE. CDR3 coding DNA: TGTGCCAGCAGTTACTCAAGGGTCATGAACACTGAAGCTTTCTTT. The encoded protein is CASSYSRVMNTEAFF.

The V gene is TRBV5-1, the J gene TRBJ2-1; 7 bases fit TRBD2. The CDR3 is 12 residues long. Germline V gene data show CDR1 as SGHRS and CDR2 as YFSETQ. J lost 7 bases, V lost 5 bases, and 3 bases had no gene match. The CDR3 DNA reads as TGCGCCAGCAGGGGAGGGGTTAATGAGCAGTTCTTC. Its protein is CASRGGVNEQFF.

The CDR3 DNA follows: TGCAGCGTGAACAGGGGACCCGACTACGAGCAGTACTTC. Encoded protein: CSVNRGPDYEQYF. The V and J genes are TRBV29-1 and TRBJ2-7; 7 nucleotides match TRBD1. This CDR3 contains 13 residues. Trimming removed 6 bases from V and 3 bases from J; junction bases left unmatched: 8. The germline V gene has CDR1 SQVTM and CDR2 ANQGSEA.